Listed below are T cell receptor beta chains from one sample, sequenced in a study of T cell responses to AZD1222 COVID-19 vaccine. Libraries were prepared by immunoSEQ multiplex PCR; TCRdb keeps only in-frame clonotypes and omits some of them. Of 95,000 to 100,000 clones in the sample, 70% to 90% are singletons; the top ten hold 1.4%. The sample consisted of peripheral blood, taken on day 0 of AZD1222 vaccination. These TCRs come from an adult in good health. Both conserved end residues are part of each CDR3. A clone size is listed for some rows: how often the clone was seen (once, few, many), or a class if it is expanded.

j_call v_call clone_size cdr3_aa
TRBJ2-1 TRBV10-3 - CAIGTSGASYNEQFF
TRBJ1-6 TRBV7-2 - CASSLGWGNNSPLHF
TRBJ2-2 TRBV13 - CASSLVGANTGELFF
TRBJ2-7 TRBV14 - CASSQRGPYYEQYF
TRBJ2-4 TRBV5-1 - CASSSLLAKNIQYF
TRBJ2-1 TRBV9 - CASSPQFEKGGHEQFF
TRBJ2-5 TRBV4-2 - CASSQGRAEETQYF
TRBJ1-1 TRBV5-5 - CASSLADRNTEAFF
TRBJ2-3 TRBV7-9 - CASSASGAFYTDTQYF
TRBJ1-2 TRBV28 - CASSLQLRGGYGYTF
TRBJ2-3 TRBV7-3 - CASSQGDPGADTQYF
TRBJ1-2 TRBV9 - CASSPGTGNYGYTF
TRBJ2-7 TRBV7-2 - CASSWVGRELNEQYF
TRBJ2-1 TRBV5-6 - CASSKYNEQFF
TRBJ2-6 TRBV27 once CASSTSSGANVLTF
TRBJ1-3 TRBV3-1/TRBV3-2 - CASSQRQAGNTIYF
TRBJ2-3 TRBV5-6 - CASSPLAGGRDTQYF
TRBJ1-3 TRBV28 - CASTTWSGNTIYF
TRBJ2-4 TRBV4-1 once CASSQSQGPQNIQYF
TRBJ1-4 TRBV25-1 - CASSAGQGAVEKLFF
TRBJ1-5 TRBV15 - CATSRDHAGGSGNQPQHF
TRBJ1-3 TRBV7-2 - CASSLQSQISGNTIYF
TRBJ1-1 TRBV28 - CASSPSLLTGPQLNTEAFF
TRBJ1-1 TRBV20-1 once CSSSGGGPNTEAFF
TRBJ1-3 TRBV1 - CTSSPTGGSGNTIYF
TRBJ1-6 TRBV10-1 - CASSESSACGAFNSPLHF
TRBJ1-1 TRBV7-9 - CASSPRGGLNTEAFF
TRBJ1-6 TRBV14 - CASSQEWKSPLHF
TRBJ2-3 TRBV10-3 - CAISESGRGGGTQYF
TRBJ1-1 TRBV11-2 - CASSLGGTGEAFF
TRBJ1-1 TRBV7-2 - CASSLGTEAFF
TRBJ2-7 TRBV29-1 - CSVEGSSSGTLYEQYF
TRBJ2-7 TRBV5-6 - CASSPGLASSYEQYF
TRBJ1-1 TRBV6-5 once CASDRQGKGTEAFF
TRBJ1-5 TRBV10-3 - CAISEHGSLNQPQHF
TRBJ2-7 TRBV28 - CASSPGTGYSYEQYF
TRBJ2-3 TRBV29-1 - CSVASATDTQYF
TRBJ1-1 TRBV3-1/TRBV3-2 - CASSQGGFNTEAFF
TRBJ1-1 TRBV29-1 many CSGHRGPNTEAFF
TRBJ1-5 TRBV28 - CASSAPGGLNQPQHF
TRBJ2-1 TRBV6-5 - CASSYPASGREVEQFF
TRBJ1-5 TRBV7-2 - CASRGNRGPQHF
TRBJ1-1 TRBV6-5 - CASSYRLDAGEAFF
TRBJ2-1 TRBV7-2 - CASSLVSGQGGNEQFF
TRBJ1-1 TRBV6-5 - CASSYSGVGTEAFF
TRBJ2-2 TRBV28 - CASSRWGGTGINTGELFF
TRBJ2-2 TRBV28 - CASLSLSTATGELFF
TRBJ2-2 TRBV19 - CASSRQSNTGELFF
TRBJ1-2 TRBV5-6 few CASSLPQSGRNYGYTF